This T cell receptor (beta chain) originates from a study of T cells in localized non-small cell lung cancer. Comments on this clone: Its antigen remains unidentified.

Profiling relied on immunoSEQ multiplex PCR, and the TCRdb table lists in-frame clones only, not all of them. Of about 1,500 clones in the sample, around a third were seen once. Study results and limitations: For the top 100 tumor clones, a median about 56 also appeared in adjacent lung. Sequencing was limited to one tumor region, leaving the possibility of heterogeneity open. Exceeding tumor, uninvolved adjacent lung had the highest T cell clonality.

The germline V and J ends were trimmed by 2 bases and 0 bases, with 17 bases remaining between them. CDR3 length: 18 residues. Germline V CDR1 and CDR2: LNHDA, SQIVND (reference sequence). This sequence was found in a male donor at least 60 years old with stage III squamous cell lung carcinoma. Specimen: lung tumor tissue, collected before any cancer treatment. The chain couples TRBV19 to TRBJ1-3, with D possibly being TRBD1 (5 bases). Written as DNA, the CDR3 is TGTGCCAGTAGTATATTAGGTGGGGGACGGAGCTCTGGAAACACCATATATTTT. This gives the protein CASSILGGGRSSGNTIYF.